This T cell receptor (beta chain) was retrieved from a study of tumor-infiltrating lymphocytes in primary liver carcinoma. This clonotype was recorded many times. The CDR3 contains 14 residues. The ends were cut back, 2 bases at V and 2 bases at J, with 9 bases in the middle. Germline V gene lookup returns CDR1 MNHNY and CDR2 SVGAGI (reference sequence). A constant-region primer primed TCR beta cDNA synthesis from about 550 ng of total RNA. Each TCR beta library was derived from three nested multiplex PCR rounds that employed slightly modified ARM-PCR. The first two PCR rounds used TRBV1-TRBV30 primers with a Cbeta primer, 9 to 10 cycles each. One entry per CDR3 protein results from TCRdb running MiXCR on the multiplex PCR reads. The profile shows roughly 80,000 distinct CDR3 sequences, under 75% of them singletons. Joint extraction of RNA and DNA used roughly 20-32 mg of bulk tissue that was unsorted.

The J gene is TRBJ1-1, the V gene TRBV6-6; tentatively, D is TRBD1 (5 bases). This sequence originates from a middle-aged man with primary liver carcinoma and hepatitis B virus infection. Input material: tumor-adjacent normal liver tissue. The CDR3 loop reads CASSYLGHNTEAFF. CDR3 bases: TGTGCCAGCAGTTACCTTGGACACAACACTGAAGCTTTCTTT.